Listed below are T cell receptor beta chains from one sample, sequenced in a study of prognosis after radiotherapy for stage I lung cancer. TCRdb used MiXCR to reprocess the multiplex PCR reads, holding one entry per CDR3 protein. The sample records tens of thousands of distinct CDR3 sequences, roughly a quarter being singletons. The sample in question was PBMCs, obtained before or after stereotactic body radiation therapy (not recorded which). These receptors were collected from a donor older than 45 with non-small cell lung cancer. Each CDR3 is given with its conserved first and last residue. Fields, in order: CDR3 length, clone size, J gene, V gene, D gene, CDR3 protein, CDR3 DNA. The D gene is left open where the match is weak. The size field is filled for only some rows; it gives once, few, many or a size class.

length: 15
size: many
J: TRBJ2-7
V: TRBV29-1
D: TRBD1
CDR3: CSQQVRTGVWYEQYF
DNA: TGCAGCCAACAAGTACGGACAGGGGTCTGGTACGAGCAGTACTTC

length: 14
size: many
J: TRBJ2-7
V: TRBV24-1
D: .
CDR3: CATSWVPFSYEQYF
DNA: TGTGCCACCAGTTGGGTTCCGTTCTCCTACGAGCAGTACTTC

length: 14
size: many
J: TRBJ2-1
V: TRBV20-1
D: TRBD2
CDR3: CSAISGRVRNEQFF
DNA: TGCAGTGCTATTAGCGGGAGAGTTCGAAATGAGCAGTTCTTC

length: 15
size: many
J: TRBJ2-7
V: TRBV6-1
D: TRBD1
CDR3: CASSEAGTAPYEQYF
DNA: TGTGCCAGCAGTGAAGCGGGGACAGCCCCCTACGAGCAGTACTTC

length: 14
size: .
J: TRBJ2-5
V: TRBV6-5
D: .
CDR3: CASSYSFTAQTQYF
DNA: TGTGCCAGCAGTTACTCGTTTACGGCGCAGACCCAGTATTTC

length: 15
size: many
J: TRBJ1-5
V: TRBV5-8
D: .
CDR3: CASSAGVQGGQPQHF
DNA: TGTGCCAGCAGCGCAGGAGTACAGGGTGGACAGCCCCAGCATTTT

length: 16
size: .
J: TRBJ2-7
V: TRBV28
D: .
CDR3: CASSPVVWFPTYEQYF
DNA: TGTGCCAGCAGCCCAGTGGTGTGGTTCCCTACCTACGAGCAGTACTTC

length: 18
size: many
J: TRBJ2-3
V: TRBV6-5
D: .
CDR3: CASSYSGGGQGNTDTQYF
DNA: TGTGCCAGCAGTTACTCGGGGGGCGGGCAGGGAAACACAGATACGCAGTATTTT

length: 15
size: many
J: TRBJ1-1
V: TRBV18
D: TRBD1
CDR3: CASSHTGTDNTEAFF
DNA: TGTGCCAGCTCTCATACCGGGACAGACAACACTGAAGCTTTCTTT

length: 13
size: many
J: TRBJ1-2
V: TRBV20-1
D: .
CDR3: CSAAPGVDYGYTF
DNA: TGCAGTGCCGCCCCGGGGGTAGACTATGGCTACACCTTC

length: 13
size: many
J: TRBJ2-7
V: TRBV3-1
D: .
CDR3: CASSQDLYYEQYF
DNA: TGTGCCAGCAGCCAAGATCTTTACTACGAGCAGTACTTC

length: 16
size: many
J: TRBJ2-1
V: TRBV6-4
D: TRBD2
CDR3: CASSPGSGRSYNEQFF
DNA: TGTGCCAGCAGCCCAGGGAGCGGGAGGTCCTACAATGAGCAGTTCTTC

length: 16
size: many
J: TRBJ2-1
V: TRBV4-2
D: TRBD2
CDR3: CASSQGTSGRANEQFF
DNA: TGTGCCAGCAGCCAAGGGACTAGCGGGAGGGCCAATGAGCAGTTCTTC

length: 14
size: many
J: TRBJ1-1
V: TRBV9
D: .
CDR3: CASSVRGSNTEAFF
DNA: TGTGCCAGCAGCGTAAGGGGATCGAACACTGAAGCTTTCTTT

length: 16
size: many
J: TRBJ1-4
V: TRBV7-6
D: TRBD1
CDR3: CASSQTYGQGGEKLFF
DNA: TGTGCCAGCAGCCAGACTTACGGACAGGGAGGGGAAAAACTGTTTTTT

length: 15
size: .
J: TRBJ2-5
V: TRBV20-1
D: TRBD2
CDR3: CSAKTSGKGVQTQYF
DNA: TGCAGTGCGAAAACTAGCGGGAAAGGAGTACAGACCCAGTACTTC

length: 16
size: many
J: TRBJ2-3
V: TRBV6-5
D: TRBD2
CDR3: CASSSTSGGALDTQYF
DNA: TGTGCCAGCAGTTCGACTAGCGGGGGGGCTTTGGATACGCAGTATTTT

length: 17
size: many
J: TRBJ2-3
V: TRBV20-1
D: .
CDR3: CSARAPGGLPYTDTQYF
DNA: TGCAGTGCTAGAGCGCCGGGGGGCCTACCTTACACAGATACGCAGTATTTT

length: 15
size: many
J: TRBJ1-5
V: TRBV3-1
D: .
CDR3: CASSQDLTLNQPQHF
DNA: TGTGCCAGCAGCCAAGACCTGACATTAAATCAGCCCCAGCATTTT

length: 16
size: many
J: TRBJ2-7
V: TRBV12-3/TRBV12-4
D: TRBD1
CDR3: CASSLAQTGDRYEQYF
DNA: TGTGCCAGCAGTTTAGCCCAAACAGGGGATCGGTACGAGCAGTACTTC

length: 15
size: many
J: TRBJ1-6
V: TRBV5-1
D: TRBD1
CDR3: CASSLALDRNSPLHF
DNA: TGCGCCAGCAGCTTGGCCTTGGACAGGAATTCACCCCTCCACTTT

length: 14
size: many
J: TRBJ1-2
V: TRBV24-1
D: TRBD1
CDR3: CATSDPGQAGGYTF
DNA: TGTGCCACCAGTGACCCTGGACAGGCCGGCGGCTACACCTTC

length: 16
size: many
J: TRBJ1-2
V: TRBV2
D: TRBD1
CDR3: CASSPSQGGFVYGYTF
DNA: TGTGCCAGCAGTCCATCGCAGGGGGGTTTCGTCTATGGCTACACCTTC

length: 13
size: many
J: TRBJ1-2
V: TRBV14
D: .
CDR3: CASSPGRRIGYTF
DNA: TGTGCCAGCAGCCCGGGACGGAGAATCGGCTACACCTTC

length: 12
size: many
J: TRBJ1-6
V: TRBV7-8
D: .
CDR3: CASSLMNSPLHF
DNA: TGTGCCAGCAGCTTAATGAATTCACCCCTCCACTTT

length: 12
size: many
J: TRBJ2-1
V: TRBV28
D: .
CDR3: CASTLTFNEQFF
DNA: TGTGCCAGCACTTTGACCTTCAATGAGCAGTTCTTC

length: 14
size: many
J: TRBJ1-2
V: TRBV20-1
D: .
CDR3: CSARVGGRNEGYTF
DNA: TGCAGTGCTAGAGTCGGGGGGCGGAATGAAGGCTACACCTTC

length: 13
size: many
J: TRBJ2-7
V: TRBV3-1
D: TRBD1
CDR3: CASSGTGGNEQYF
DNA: TGTGCCAGCAGCGGGACAGGGGGTAACGAGCAGTACTTC

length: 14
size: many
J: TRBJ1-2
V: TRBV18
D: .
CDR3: CASSPPGTKYGYTF
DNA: TGTGCCAGCTCACCCCCTGGGACCAAATATGGCTACACCTTC

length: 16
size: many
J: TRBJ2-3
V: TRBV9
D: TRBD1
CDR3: CASSGDRGLTTDTQYF
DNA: TGTGCCAGCAGCGGGGACAGGGGGCTAACCACAGATACGCAGTATTTT

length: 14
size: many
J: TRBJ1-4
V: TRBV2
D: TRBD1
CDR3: CASRTQGAREKLFF
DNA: TGTGCCAGCAGGACCCAGGGGGCGCGCGAAAAACTGTTTTTT

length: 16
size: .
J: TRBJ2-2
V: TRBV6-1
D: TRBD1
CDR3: CASSDSTGGGTRELFF
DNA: TGTGCCAGCAGTGACTCGACAGGGGGTGGCACCCGTGAGCTGTTTTTT

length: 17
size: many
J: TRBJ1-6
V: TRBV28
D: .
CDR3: CASSFNRSGHGYSPLHF
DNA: TGTGCCAGCAGTTTCAACCGGTCGGGACATGGCTATTCACCCCTCCACTTT

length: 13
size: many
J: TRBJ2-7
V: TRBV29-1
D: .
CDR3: CSARPREWGEQYF
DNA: TGCAGCGCCCGTCCGCGGGAATGGGGCGAGCAGTACTTC

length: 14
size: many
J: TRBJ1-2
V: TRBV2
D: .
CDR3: CASSDDPRIYGYTF
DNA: TGTGCCAGCAGCGATGATCCGCGGATCTATGGCTACACCTTC

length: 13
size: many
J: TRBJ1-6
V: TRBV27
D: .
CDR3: CASRSGPNSPLHF
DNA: TGTGCCAGCAGGTCCGGGCCTAATTCACCCCTCCACTTT

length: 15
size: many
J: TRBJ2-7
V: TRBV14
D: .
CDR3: CASSQNPGPTYEQYF
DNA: TGTGCCAGCAGCCAAAATCCGGGACCGACCTACGAGCAGTACTTC

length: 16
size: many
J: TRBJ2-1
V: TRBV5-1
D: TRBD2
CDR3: CASSLELAGDGGEQFF
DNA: TGCGCCAGCAGCTTGGAACTAGCGGGGGACGGAGGTGAGCAGTTCTTC

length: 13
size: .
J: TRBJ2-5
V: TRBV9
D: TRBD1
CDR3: CASSVGQRGTQYF
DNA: TGTGCCAGCAGCGTGGGACAGAGGGGGACCCAGTACTTC

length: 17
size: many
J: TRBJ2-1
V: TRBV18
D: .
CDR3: CASSPFADSGLSNEQFF
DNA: TGTGCCAGCTCACCTTTTGCGGACAGCGGCCTATCCAATGAGCAGTTCTTC

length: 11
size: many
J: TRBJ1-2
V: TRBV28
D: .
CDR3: CASSVNYGYTF
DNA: TGTGCCAGCAGCGTTAACTATGGCTACACCTTC

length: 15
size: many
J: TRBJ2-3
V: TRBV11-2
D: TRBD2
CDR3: CASSPRLAGADTQYF
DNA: TGTGCCAGCAGCCCCAGACTAGCGGGAGCTGATACGCAGTATTTT

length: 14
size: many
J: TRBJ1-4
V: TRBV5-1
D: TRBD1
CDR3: CASSPGQGGEKLFF
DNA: TGCGCCAGCAGCCCGGGCCAGGGGGGAGAAAAACTGTTTTTT

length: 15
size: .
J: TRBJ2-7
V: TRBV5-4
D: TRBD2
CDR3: CASSPTSGGSYEQYF
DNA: TGTGCCAGCAGCCCCACTAGCGGGGGCTCCTACGAGCAGTACTTC

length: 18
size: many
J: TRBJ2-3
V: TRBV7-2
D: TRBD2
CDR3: CASSSLRSTSGRRYTQYF
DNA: TGTGCCAGCAGCTCCCTAAGATCGACTAGCGGGAGGCGGTATACGCAGTATTTT

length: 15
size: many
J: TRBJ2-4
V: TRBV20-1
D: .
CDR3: CSALDPLIAKNIQYF
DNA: TGCAGTGCTCTAGACCCGTTAATAGCCAAAAACATTCAGTACTTC

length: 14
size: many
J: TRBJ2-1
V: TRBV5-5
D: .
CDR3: CASSLTGFSDEQFF
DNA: TGTGCCAGCAGCTTGACAGGGTTTAGCGATGAGCAGTTCTTC

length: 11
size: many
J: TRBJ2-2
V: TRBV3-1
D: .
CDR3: CASSTTGELFF
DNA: TGTGCCAGCAGTACCACCGGGGAGCTGTTTTTT

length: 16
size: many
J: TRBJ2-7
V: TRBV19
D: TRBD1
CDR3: CASSIGFGGQGYEQYF
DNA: TGTGCCAGTAGTATCGGTTTTGGGGGACAGGGTTACGAGCAGTACTTC

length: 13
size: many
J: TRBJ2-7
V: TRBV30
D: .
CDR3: CAWKARENYEQYF
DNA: TGTGCCTGGAAAGCGCGGGAAAACTACGAGCAGTACTTC

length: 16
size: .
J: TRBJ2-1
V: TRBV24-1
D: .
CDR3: CATSDLGWSPHNEQFF
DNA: TGTGCCACCAGTGATTTGGGCTGGAGTCCGCACAATGAGCAGTTCTTC

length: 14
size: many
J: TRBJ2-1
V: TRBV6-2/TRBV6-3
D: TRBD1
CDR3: CAGRSGDSLNEQFF
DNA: TGTGCCGGCAGGTCCGGGGACAGCTTGAATGAGCAGTTCTTC

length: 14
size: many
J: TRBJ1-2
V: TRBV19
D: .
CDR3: CASSSLGWGYGYTF
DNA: TGTGCCAGTTCTTCGTTAGGCTGGGGCTATGGCTACACCTTC

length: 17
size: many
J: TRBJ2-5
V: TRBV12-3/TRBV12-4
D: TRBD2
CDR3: CASRGSGGFQPQETQYF
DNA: TGTGCCAGCAGGGGTAGCGGGGGGTTCCAGCCGCAAGAGACCCAGTACTTC

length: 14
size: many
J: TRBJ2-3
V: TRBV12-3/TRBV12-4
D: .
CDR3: CASSRGGSGDTQYF
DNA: TGTGCCAGCAGTAGAGGGGGGTCCGGGGATACGCAGTATTTT

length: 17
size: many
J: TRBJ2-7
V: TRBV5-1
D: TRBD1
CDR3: CASSLPETGAQYYEQYF
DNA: TGCGCCAGCAGCTTGCCTGAGACAGGGGCCCAGTACTACGAGCAGTACTTC

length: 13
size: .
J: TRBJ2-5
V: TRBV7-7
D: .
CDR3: CASSSNQAETKYF
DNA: TGTGCTAGCAGCTCTAATCAGGCGGAGACCAAGTACTTC

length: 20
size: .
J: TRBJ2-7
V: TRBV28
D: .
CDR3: CASSPGASFGVASPCYEQYF
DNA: TGTGCCAGCAGCCCGGGGGCGAGTTTTGGAGTTGCGTCCCCCTGTTACGAGCAGTACTTC

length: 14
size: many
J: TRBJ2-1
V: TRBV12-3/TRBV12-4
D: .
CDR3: CASSFPLDPNEQFF
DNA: TGTGCCAGCAGTTTCCCCCTCGATCCCAATGAGCAGTTCTTC